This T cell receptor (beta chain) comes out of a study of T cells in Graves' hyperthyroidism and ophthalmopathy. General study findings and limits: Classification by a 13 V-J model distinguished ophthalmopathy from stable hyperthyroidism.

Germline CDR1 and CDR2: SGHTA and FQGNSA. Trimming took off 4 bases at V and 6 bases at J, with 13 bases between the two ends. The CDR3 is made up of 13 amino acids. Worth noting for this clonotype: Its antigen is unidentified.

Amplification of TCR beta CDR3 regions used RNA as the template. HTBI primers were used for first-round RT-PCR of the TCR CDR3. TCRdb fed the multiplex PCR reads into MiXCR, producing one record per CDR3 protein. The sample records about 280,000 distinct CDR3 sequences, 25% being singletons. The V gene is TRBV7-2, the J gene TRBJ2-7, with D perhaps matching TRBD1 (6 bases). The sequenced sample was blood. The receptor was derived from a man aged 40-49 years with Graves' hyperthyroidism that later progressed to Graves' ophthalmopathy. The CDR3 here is CASSYNTGTEQYF. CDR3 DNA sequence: TGTGCCAGCAGCTACAATACAGGGACCGAGCAGTACTTC.